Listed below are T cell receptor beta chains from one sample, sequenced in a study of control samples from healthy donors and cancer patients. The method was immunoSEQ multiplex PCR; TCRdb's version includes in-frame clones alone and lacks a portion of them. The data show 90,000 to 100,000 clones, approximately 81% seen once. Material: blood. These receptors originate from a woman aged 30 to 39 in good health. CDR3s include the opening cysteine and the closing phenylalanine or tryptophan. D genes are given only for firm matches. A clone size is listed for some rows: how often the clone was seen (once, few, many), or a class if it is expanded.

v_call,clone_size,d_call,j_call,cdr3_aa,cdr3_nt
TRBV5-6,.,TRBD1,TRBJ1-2,CASSGGQGAILRTYYGYTF,TGTGCCAGCAGCGGGGGACAGGGGGCGATATTACGGACTTACTATGGCTACACCTTC
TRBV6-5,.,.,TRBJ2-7,CASRYYEQYF,TGTGCCAGCAGGTACTACGAGCAGTACTTC
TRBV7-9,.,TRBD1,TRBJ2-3,CASSTLQGAEDTQYF,TGTGCCAGCAGCACCCTACAGGGGGCGGAAGATACGCAGTATTTT
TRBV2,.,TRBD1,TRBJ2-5,CASLTGGGETQYF,TGTGCCAGCCTGACAGGGGGCGGAGAGACCCAGTACTTC
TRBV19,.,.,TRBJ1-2,CATLSGDGYTF,TGTGCCACCCTTAGCGGGGATGGCTACACCTTC
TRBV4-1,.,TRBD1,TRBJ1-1,CASSQAQGENTEAFF,TGCGCCAGCAGCCAAGCCCAGGGGGAGAACACTGAAGCTTTCTTT
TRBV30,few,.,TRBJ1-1,CAWIFPGRMNTEAFF,TGTGCCTGGATTTTTCCCGGTCGGATGAACACTGAAGCTTTCTTT
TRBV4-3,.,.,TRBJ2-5,CASSPQYQETQYF,TGCGCCAGCAGCCCACAGTACCAAGAGACCCAGTACTTC
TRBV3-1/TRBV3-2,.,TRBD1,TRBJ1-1,CASTSSRDSPAFF,TGTGCCAGCACCTCATCCCGGGACAGCCCAGCTTTCTTT
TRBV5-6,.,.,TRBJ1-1,CASSLERGTGAEAFF,TGTGCCAGCAGCCTGGAGAGGGGGACGGGAGCTGAAGCTTTCTTT
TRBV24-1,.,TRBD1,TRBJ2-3,CATSDLTGVGTDTQYF,TGTGCCACCAGTGATTTGACAGGGGTCGGAACAGATACGCAGTATTTT
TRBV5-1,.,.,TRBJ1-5,CASSLGGLGQPQHF,TGCGCCAGCAGCTTGGGGGGGTTGGGTCAGCCCCAGCATTTT
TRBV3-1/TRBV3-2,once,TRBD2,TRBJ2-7,CASSQDGLAGGLWYEQYF,TGTGCCAGCAGCCAAGATGGGTTAGCGGGGGGCCTCTGGTACGAGCAGTACTTC
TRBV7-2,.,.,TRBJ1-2,CASSLDVNSNYGYTF,TGTGCCAGCAGCTTAGATGTCAATTCCAACTATGGCTACACCTTC
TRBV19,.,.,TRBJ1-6,CASSGQDSPLHF,TGTGCCAGTAGTGGACAAGATTCACCCCTCCACTTT
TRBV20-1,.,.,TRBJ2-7,CSASSQGSYEQYF,TGCAGTGCTAGTTCGCAGGGGTCCTACGAGCAGTACTTC
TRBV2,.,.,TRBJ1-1,CASSRTVRGAFF,TGTGCCAGCAGTCGGACTGTTCGGGGGGCTTTCTTT
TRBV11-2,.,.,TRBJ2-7,CASSLVRAEQYF,TGTGCCAGCAGCTTAGTGAGGGCCGAGCAGTACTTC
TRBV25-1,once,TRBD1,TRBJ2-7,CASSPRSQGGKYEQYF,TGTGCCAGCTCACCTCGGTCTCAAGGGGGCAAATACGAGCAGTACTTC
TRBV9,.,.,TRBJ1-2,CASSETANYGYTF,TGTGCCAGCAGCGAAACAGCTAACTATGGCTACACCTTC
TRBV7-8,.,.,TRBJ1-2,CASSLGYGGFPYGYTF,TGTGCCAGCAGCTTAGGGTACGGAGGGTTCCCCTATGGCTACACCTTC
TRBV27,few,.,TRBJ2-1,CASSLSSFHEQFF,TGTGCCAGCAGTTTGAGTAGCTTTCATGAGCAGTTCTTC
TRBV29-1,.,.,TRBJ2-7,CSVRVSSYEQYF,TGCAGCGTTAGGGTTAGCTCCTACGAGCAGTACTTC
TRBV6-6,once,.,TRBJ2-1,CASSYHPSYPFF,TGTGCCAGCAGTTACCATCCCTCCTATCCCTTCTTC
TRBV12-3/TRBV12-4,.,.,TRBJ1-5,CASSQNNQPQHF,TGTGCCAGCAGTCAAAATAATCAGCCCCAGCATTTT
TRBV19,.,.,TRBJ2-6,CASSIRTGGTGANVLTF,TGTGCCAGTAGTATACGTACTGGGGGAACAGGGGCCAACGTCCTGACTTTC
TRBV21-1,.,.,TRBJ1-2,CASLGSDYGYTF,TGTGCCAGCCTCGGGTCTGACTATGGCTACACCTTC
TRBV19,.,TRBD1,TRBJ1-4,CASSIGQGAYDEKLFF,TGTGCCAGTAGTATTGGACAGGGGGCATATGATGAAAAACTGTTTTTT
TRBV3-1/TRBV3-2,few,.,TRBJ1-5,CASSQVGSGQPQHF,TGTGCCAGCAGCCAAGTCGGGTCCGGTCAGCCCCAGCATTTT
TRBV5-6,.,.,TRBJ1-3,CASSLGTFGNTIYF,TGTGCCAGCAGCTTGGGGACGTTTGGAAACACCATATATTTT
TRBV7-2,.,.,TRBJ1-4,CASSLTNPGKKLFF,TGTGCCAGCAGCTTAACTAACCCAGGGAAAAAACTGTTTTTT
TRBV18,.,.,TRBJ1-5,CAKLRGAVGNQPQHF,TGTGCCAAATTGAGGGGCGCGGTGGGCAATCAGCCCCAGCATTTT
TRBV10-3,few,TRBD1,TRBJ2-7,CAISSWDRAESSYEQYF,TGTGCCATCAGTTCTTGGGACAGGGCTGAGAGCTCCTACGAGCAGTACTTC
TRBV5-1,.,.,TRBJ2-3,CASSLFADTQYF,TGCGCCAGCAGCTTGTTTGCGGATACGCAGTATTTT
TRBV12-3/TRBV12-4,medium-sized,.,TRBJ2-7,CASSEGNEQYF,TGTGCCAGCAGTGAGGGCAACGAGCAGTACTTC
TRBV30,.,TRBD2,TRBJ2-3,CAWISSGGGTDTQYF,TGTGCCTGGATAAGTTCGGGGGGGGGCACAGATACGCAGTATTTT
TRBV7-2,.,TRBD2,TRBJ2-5,CASSLASGGGETQYF,TGTGCCAGCAGCTTAGCCAGCGGGGGGGGTGAGACCCAGTACTTC
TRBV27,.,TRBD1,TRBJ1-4,CASSYPGQGLGEKLFF,TGTGCCAGCAGTTACCCGGGACAGGGTCTTGGGGAAAAACTGTTTTTT
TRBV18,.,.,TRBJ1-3,CASSPPGQGNTIYF,TGTGCCAGCTCACCACCGGGTCAAGGAAACACCATATATTTT
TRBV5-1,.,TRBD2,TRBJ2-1,CASSLPSGGAYNEQFF,TGCGCCAGCAGCTTGCCTAGCGGGGGGGCCTACAATGAGCAGTTCTTC
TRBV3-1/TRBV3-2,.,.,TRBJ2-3,CASSQDQQGTDTQYF,TGTGCCAGCAGCCAAGATCAGCAGGGCACAGATACGCAGTATTTT
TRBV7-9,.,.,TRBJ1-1,CASSLAQGNTEAFF,TGTGCCAGCAGCTTAGCACAGGGGAACACTGAAGCTTTCTTT
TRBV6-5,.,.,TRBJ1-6,CASSYSPRNSPLHF,TGTGCCAGCAGTTACTCGCCCCGGAATTCACCCCTCCACTTT
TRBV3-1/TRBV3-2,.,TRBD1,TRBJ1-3,CASSRGQATSGNTIYF,TGTGCCAGCAGCCGAGGACAGGCCACCTCTGGAAACACCATATATTTT
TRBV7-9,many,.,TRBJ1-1,CASSFPRYENTEAFF,TGTGCCAGCAGCTTTCCGCGATATGAGAACACTGAAGCTTTCTTT
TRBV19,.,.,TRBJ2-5,CASSKQLKIETQYF,TGTGCCAGTAGTAAACAGTTAAAGATCGAGACCCAGTACTTC
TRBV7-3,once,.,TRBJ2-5,CASSSPGQETQYF,TGTGCCAGCAGTTCCCCAGGCCAAGAGACCCAGTACTTC
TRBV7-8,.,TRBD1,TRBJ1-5,CASSPGQYSNQPQHF,TGTGCCAGCAGCCCGGGACAGTATAGCAATCAGCCCCAGCATTTT
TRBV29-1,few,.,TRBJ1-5,CSVRRGAGQPQHF,TGCAGCGTTCGACGGGGTGCGGGACAGCCCCAGCATTTT
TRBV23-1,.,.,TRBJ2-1,CAADLQFF,TGCGCCGCCGACTTGCAGTTCTTC
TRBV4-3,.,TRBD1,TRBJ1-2,CASSLIRGDRPYGYTF,TGCGCCAGCAGCCTCATCCGTGGGGACAGGCCCTATGGCTACACCTTC
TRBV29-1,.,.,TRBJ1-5,CSATEAPGNPQHF,TGCAGCGCTACCGAGGCCCCGGGAAACCCCCAGCATTTT
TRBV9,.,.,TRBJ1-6,CASSVNNSPLHF,TGTGCCAGCAGCGTAAATAATTCACCCCTCCACTTT
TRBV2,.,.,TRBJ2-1,CASSLSHASSYNEQFF,TGTGCCAGCAGTCTTTCACACGCAAGCTCCTACAATGAGCAGTTCTTC
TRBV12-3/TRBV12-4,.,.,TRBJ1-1,CASSPRRPEAFF,TGTGCCAGCAGTCCACGACGGCCTGAAGCTTTCTTT